This T cell receptor beta chain derives from a study of yellow fever vaccine responses in identical twins. Regarding the study as a whole: The T cell response to vaccination in identical twins was reportedly partly convergent and partly personalized.

As to this clonotype: Antigen specificity is unknown.

TCRdb used MiXCR to reprocess the RT-PCR reads, holding one entry per CDR3 protein. The repertoire includes 950 to 1,500 distinct CDR3 sequences, approximately 85% of them detected once, and roughly 9.6% sits in the top ten. The origin of this receptor is a young woman who received the yellow fever vaccine. This material consisted of T cells from blood (PBMCs), unsorted or a sorted subset (not recorded which), taken before or after yellow fever vaccination (not recorded which).

The CDR3 nucleotides are TGTGCCACCAGCAGAGATCTCTCGTCTCAGCCCCAGCATTTT. Protein: CATSRDLSSQPQHF. The rearrangement uses TRBV15 and TRBJ1-5; D not certain. CDR1 is LNHNV, CDR2 YYDKDF, per germline (reference sequence). V was cut by 0 bases and J by 6 bases, with 9 bases left in between. This CDR3 comprises 14 residues.